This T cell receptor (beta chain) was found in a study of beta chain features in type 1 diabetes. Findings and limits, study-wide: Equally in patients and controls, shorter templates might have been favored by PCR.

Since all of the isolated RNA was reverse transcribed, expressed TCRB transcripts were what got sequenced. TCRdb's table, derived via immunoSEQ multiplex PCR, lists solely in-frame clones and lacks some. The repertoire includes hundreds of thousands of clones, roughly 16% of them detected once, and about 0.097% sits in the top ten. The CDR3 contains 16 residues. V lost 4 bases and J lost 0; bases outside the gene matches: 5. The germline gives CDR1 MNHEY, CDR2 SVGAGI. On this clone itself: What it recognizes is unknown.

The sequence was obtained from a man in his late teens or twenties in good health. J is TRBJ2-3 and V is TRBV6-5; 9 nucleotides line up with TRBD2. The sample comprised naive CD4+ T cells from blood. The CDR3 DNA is TGTGCCAGCAGTTTCCTCGGACTAGCGAGCACAGATACGCAGTATTTT. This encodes CASSFLGLASTDTQYF.